The 13 T cell receptor beta chains presented below share a single source sample, sequenced in a study of control samples from healthy donors and cancer patients. Produced via immunoSEQ multiplex PCR; TCRdb's table is partial and in-frame only. The sample has tens of thousands of clones, around 93% seen once. Specimen: PBMCs. These receptors came from a woman aged 40-49 years with head and neck cancer.

The chain uses TRBV9 and TRBJ2-2; D gene ambiguous. The V and J ends lost 3 bases and 0 bases respectively, with 6 bases between them. The CDR3 sequence is 14 residues long. CDR1 and CDR2 from the germline V gene are SGDLS and YYNGEE. Here the CDR3 reads CASSGQPNTGELFF. CDR3 bases: TGTGCCAGCAGCGGGCAGCCGAACACCGGGGAGCTGTTTTTT.

Notes on this clone: The same CDR3 is also encoded by other DNA sequences in this sample. The chain uses TRBV7-9 and TRBJ2-1; D uncertain. The germline V gene has CDR1 SEHNR and CDR2 FQNEAQ (reference sequence). The V gene lost 2 bases and the J gene lost 10 bases, with 6 bases spanning the gap. The CDR3 length is 11 residues. The CDR3: CASSLRGEQFF. The CDR3, as DNA: TGTGCCAGCAGCTTACGTGGAGAGCAGTTCTTC.

The chain combines TRBV5-1 with TRBJ1-6; no definite D call. In germline, CDR1 is SGHRS, CDR2 YFSETQ. Deletions cut 6 bases from V and 6 bases from J, with 13 bases between. The CDR3 has 14 residues. As DNA, the CDR3 is TGCGCCAGCAAGGAGGAACAGATTAATTCACCCCTCCACTTT. This encodes CASKEEQINSPLHF.

The chain uses TRBV2 and TRBJ1-1, with 7 bases fitting TRBD1. Germline V gene data show CDR1 as SNHLY and CDR2 as FYNNEI. The CDR3 contains 15 residues. Trimming cost V 7 bases and J 2 bases; bases outside gene matches: 10. CDR3 sequence reads: CASKGGRGPNTEAFF. The CDR3 DNA is TGTGCCAGCAAAGGGGGCAGAGGCCCTAACACTGAAGCTTTCTTT.

The gene calls are TRBV7-3 and TRBJ2-2; 12 bases align to TRBD2. This CDR3 is 17 amino acids long. J lost 7 bases, V lost 3 bases, and 9 bases had no gene match. Germline CDR1 reads SGHTA; CDR2 reads FQGTGA. The CDR3 coding sequence is TGTGCCAGCAGCTTTCCCCTAGCGGGAGGGCACAGCGGGGAGCTGTTTTTT. Its translation: CASSFPLAGGHSGELFF.

The chain employs TRBV27 and TRBJ2-3; the D gene is possibly TRBD2 (5 bases). The germline V gene has CDR1 MNHEY and CDR2 SMNVEV (reference sequence). This CDR3 has 16 amino acids. The ends were cut back, 6 bases at V and 0 bases at J, with 16 bases in the middle. This CDR3 is CASRVMEGLSTDTQYF. DNA of the CDR3: TGTGCCAGCAGGGTTATGGAAGGACTTAGCACAGATACGCAGTATTTT.

V is TRBV28 and J is TRBJ1-4; a weak D match, TRBD1 (6 bases). The CDR3 totals 14 residues. Germline V gene data show CDR1 as MDHEN and CDR2 as SYDVKM. V was cut by 6 bases and J by 0 bases, with 8 bases left in between. The CDR3: CASRDSATNEKLFF. CDR3 sequence (DNA): TGTGCCAGCAGGGACAGTGCAACTAATGAAAAACTGTTTTTT.

The chain couples TRBV6-5 to TRBJ1-3, with D unresolved. Looked up from germline, CDR1 is MNHEY and CDR2 is SVGAGI. CDR3 length: 15 residues. The V end was cut by 6 bases, the J end by 2 bases, with 14 bases between. CDR3 in amino acids: CASRRRSGPGNTIYF. The CDR3 DNA reads TGTGCCAGCAGGAGGCGGTCGGGTCCTGGAAACACCATATATTTT.

The chain carries TRBV21-1 and TRBJ1-5; the D call TRBD1 from the table was never checked on the DNA. TRBV21-1 is designated a pseudogene. The CDR3 consists of 19 residues. CDR3 region: CASSKCDLAWDSKNQPQHF. The CDR3 DNA reads TGTGCCAGCAGCAAGTGCGATCTTGCTTGGGACAGCAAAAATCAGCCCCAGCATTTT.

This clone was found a few times. CDR3 nucleotides: TGTGCCAGCAGTGAAGAGACCCAGTACTTC. This encodes CASSEETQYF. The chain recombines TRBV2 with TRBJ2-5; D gene unclear. The CDR3 extends over 10 amino acids. The V and J ends lost 1 base and 6 bases respectively, with 0 bases between them. The germline V gene has CDR1 SNHLY and CDR2 FYNNEI. Drawing the rest from reference TRBV2 and TRBJ2-5, the complete variable domain is EPEVTQTPSHQVTQMGQEVILRCVPISNHLYFYWYRQILGQKVEFLVSFYNNEISEKSEIFDDQFSVERPDGSNFTLKIRSTKLEDSAMYFCASSEETQYFGPGTRLLVL.

The chain combines TRBV30 with TRBJ2-3; no firm D call. Germline loops: CDR1 GTSNPN, CDR2 SVGIG (reference sequence). CDR3 size: 11 residues. V lost 2 bases and J 3 bases, leaving 3 bases between the germline ends. CDR3 sequence (DNA): TGTGCCTGGAGTAAGACAGATACGCAGTATTTT. Amino acid sequence: CAWSKTDTQYF. The full variable domain, with the rest looked up from reference TRBV30 and TRBJ2-3, is SQTIHQWPATLVQPVGSPLSLECTVEGTSNPNLYWYRQAAGRGLQLLFYSVGIGQISSEVPQNLSASRPQDRQFILSSKKLLLSDSGFYLCAWSKTDTQYFGPGTRLTVL.

The chain carries TRBV19 and TRBJ1-2; D is unclear. V was trimmed by 7 bases and J by 0 bases, leaving 9 bases between them. Looked up from germline, CDR1 is LNHDA and CDR2 is SQIVND (reference sequence). The CDR3 loop spans 13 amino acids. The CDR3 spells CASTDQTNYGYTF. The CDR3 bases are TGTGCCAGTACTGACCAGACTAACTATGGCTACACCTTC.

The rearrangement uses TRBV4-1 and TRBJ2-7; 9 nucleotides agree with TRBD2. Germline CDR1 and CDR2: MGHRA and YSYEKL. This CDR3 spans 16 amino acids. The junction had 8 bases not matched to a gene; V was cut back by 0 bases and J by 5 bases. In DNA form, the CDR3 reads TGCGCCAGCAGCCAAGAAGTAAGCGGGGGGATCAACGAGCAGTACTTC. Protein: CASSQEVSGGINEQYF.